Described below is a single T cell receptor beta chain sequence and its context. Its antigen is still unknown. No base qualities exist here, and no much larger clone lies one base off it. Library preparation used the immunoSEQ multiplex PCR assay. TCRdb carries this immuneACCESS record with in-frame sequences only. Its versions omit some clonotypes, under half of them owing to an unresolved V gene in the studies checked, with the rest unexplained. In all, the sample holds about 150,000 clones, and 75% to 90% of those were seen once. Just under 5% of the sample lies in the top ten. The CDR3 has 17 amino acids, counting the end cysteine and phenylalanine. Here the CDR3 DNA is all that survives: 51 bases in frame from base 1. Deletion took 2 bases off V and 1 base off J, with a span of 15 bases between the germline ends. The germline V gene supplies CDR1 MNHNS and CDR2 SASEGT. The sample comes from a study of control samples from healthy donors and cancer patients (dated by TCRdb to the early 2020s).

The chain couples TRBV6-1 to TRBJ1-3; TRBD1 is perhaps the D gene, given 5 matching bases. The clonotype was recovered from a man between 25 and 39 years old in good health. Sequenced material: blood. Read as DNA, the sequence is TGTGCCAGCAGTGAACTTGGGGCGCAATATTCTGGAAACACCATATATTTT. The translation is CASSELGAQYSGNTIYF.